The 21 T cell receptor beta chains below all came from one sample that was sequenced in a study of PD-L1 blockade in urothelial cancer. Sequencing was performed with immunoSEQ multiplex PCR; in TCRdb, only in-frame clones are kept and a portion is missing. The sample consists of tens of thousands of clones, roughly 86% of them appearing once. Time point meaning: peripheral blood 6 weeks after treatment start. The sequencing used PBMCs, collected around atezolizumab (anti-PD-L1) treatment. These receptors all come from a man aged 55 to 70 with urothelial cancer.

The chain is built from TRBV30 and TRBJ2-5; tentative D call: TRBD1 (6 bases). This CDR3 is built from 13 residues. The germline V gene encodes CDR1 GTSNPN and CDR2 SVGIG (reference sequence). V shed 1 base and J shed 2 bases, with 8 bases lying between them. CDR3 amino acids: CAWSGQVQETQYF. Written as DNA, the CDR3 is TGTGCCTGGAGTGGACAGGTACAAGAGACCCAGTACTTC.

As DNA, the CDR3 is TGTGCCAGCAGCTCTATTGCGGCGACTAGGAGCACTGAAGCTTTCTTT. Encoded protein: CASSSIAATRSTEAFF. The chain combines TRBV7-9 with TRBJ1-1; D ambiguous. V was shortened by 4 bases and J by 4 bases, with 19 bases between the two germline ends. Germline CDR1 SEHNR, CDR2 FQNEAQ (reference sequence). The CDR3 is made up of 16 amino acids.

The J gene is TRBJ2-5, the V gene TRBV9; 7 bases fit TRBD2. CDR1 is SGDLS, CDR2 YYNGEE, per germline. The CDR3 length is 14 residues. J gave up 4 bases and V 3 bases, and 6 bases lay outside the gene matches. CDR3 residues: CASSAGTTPETQYF. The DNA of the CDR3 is TGTGCCAGCAGCGCCGGGACTACACCAGAGACCCAGTACTTC.

DNA of the CDR3: TGCGCCAGCAGCCACCGTTACACCTTGGTGGGCAATCAGCCCCAGCATTTT. Translating gives CASSHRYTLVGNQPQHF. The V gene is TRBV4-1, the J gene TRBJ1-5; D remains unclear. The V and J ends lost 3 bases and 2 bases respectively, with 17 bases between them. Germline V gives CDR1 MGHRA, CDR2 YSYEKL. The length of the CDR3 is 17 residues.

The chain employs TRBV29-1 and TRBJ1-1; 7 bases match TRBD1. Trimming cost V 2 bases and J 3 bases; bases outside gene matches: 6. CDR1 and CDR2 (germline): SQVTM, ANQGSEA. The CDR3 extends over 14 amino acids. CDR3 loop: CSVERDRLYTEAFF. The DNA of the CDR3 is TGCAGCGTTGAACGGGACAGACTATACACTGAAGCTTTCTTT.

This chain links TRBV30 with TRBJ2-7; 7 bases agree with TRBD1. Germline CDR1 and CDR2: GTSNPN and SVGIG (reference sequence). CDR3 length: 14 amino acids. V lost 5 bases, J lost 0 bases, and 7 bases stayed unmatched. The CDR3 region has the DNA TGTGCCTGGTCTAAGTACAGGGGCTCCTACGAGCAGTACTTC. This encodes CAWSKYRGSYEQYF. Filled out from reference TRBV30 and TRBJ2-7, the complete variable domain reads SQTIHQWPATLVQPVGSPLSLECTVEGTSNPNLYWYRQAAGRGLQLLFYSVGIGQISSEVPQNLSASRPQDRQFILSSKKLLLSDSGFYLCAWSKYRGSYEQYFGPGTRLTVT.

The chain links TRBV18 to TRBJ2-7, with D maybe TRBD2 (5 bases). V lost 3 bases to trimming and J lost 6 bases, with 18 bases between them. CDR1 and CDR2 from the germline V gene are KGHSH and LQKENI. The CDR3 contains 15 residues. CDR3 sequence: CASSPQSPGRGEQYF. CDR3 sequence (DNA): TGTGCCAGCTCACCTCAATCTCCAGGACGGGGCGAGCAGTACTTC.

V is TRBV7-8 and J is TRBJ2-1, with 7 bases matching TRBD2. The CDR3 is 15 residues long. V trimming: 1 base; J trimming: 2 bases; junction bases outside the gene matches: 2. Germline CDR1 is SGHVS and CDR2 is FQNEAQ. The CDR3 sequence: CASSLELAAYNEQFF. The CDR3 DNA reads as TGTGCCAGCAGCTTAGAGCTAGCGGCCTACAATGAGCAGTTCTTC.

In nucleotides, the CDR3 is TGTGCCAGCAGCGTACAGAGCGGGGGACAGAGGGTATCTGGAAACACCATATATTTT. This sequence encodes CASSVQSGGQRVSGNTIYF. The gene calls are TRBV9 and TRBJ1-3, with 7 bases that match TRBD1. CDR3 size: 19 residues. V dropped 1 base and J dropped 1; count of bases not matched to a gene: 14. The germline gives CDR1 SGDLS, CDR2 YYNGEE.

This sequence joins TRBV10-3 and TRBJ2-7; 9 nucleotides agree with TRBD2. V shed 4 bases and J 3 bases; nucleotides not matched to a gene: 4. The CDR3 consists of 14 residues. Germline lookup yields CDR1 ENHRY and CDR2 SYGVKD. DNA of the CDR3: TGTGCCATCAGTGCTAGCGGGGCTAACTACGAGCAGTACTTC. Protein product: CAISASGANYEQYF.

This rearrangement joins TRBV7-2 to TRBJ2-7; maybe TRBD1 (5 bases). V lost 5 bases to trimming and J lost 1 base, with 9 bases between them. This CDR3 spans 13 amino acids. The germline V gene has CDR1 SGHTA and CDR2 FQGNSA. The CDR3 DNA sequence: TGTGCCAGCAGCGTCAGGGAATCCTACGAGCAGTACTTC. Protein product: CASSVRESYEQYF.

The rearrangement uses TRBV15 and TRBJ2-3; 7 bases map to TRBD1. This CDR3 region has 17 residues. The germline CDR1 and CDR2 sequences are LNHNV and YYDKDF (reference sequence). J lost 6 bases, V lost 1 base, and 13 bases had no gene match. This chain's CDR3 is CATSRGGDSWGRDTQYF. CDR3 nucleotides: TGTGCCACCAGCAGAGGAGGGGACAGTTGGGGGCGGGATACGCAGTATTTT.

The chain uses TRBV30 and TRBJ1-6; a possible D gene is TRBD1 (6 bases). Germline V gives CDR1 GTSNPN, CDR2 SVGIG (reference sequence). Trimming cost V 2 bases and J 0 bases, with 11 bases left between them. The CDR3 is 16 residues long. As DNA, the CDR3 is TGTGCCTGGAGTAGAGACAGGAGCTCCTATAATTCACCCCTCCACTTT. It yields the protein CAWSRDRSSYNSPLHF.

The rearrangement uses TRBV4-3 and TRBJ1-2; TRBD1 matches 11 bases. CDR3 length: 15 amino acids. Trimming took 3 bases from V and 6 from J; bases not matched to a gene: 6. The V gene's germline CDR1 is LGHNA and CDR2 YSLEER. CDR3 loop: CASSQADRGLDGYTF. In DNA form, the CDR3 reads TGCGCCAGCAGCCAGGCGGACAGGGGGCTGGATGGCTACACCTTC.

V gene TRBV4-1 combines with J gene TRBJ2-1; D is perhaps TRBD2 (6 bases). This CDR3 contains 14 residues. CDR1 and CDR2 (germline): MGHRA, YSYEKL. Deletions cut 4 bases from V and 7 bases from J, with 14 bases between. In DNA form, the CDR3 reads TGCGCCAGCAGCCCAGGTGGAGGGACTAATGAGCAGTTCTTC. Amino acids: CASSPGGGTNEQFF.

CDR3 nucleotide sequence: TGTGCCAGCAGCTTGGCGTTTGGACAGATGAACACTGAAGCTTTCTTT. This gives the protein CASSLAFGQMNTEAFF. The chain is built from TRBV5-6 and TRBJ1-1; D is possibly TRBD1 (6 bases). The V and J ends lost 0 bases and 0 bases respectively, with 12 bases between them. The CDR3 contains 16 residues. Germline V gene lookup returns CDR1 SGHDT and CDR2 YYEEEE.

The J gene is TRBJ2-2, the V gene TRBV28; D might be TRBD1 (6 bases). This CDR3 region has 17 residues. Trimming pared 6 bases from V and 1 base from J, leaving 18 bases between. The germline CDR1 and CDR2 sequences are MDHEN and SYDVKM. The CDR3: CASRPGWGPVNTGELFF. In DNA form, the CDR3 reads TGTGCCAGCAGGCCCGGCTGGGGGCCCGTGAACACCGGGGAGCTGTTTTTT.

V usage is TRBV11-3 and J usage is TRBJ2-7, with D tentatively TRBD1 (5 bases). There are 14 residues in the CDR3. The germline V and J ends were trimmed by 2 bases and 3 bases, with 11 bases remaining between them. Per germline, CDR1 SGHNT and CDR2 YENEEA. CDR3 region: CASSLSGPNYEQYF. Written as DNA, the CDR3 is TGTGCCAGCAGCTTATCAGGGCCCAACTACGAGCAGTACTTC. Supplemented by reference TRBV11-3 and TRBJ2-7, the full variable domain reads EAGVVQSPRYKIIEKKQPVAFWCNPISGHNTLYWYLQNLGQGPELLIRYENEEAVDDSQLPKDRFSAERLKGVDSTLKIQPAELGDSAVYLCASSLSGPNYEQYFGPGTRLTVT.

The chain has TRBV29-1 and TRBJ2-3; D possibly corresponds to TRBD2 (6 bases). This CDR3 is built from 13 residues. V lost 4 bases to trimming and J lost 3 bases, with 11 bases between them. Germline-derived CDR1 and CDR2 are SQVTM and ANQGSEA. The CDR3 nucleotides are TGCAGCGTTGCCGGGACTTCGACAGATACGCAGTATTTT. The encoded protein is CSVAGTSTDTQYF.

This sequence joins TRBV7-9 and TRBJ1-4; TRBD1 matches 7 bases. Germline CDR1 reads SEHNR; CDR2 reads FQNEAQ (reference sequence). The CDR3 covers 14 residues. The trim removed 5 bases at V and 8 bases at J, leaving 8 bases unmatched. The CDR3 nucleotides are TGTGCCAGCAGCAAAGGGACAGCGGCAGAAAAACTGTTTTTT. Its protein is CASSKGTAAEKLFF.

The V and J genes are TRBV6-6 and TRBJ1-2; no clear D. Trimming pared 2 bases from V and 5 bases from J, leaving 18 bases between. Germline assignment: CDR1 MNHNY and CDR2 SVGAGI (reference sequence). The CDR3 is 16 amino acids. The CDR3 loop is CASSYDGPEFGYGYTF. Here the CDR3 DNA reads TGTGCCAGCAGTTACGATGGTCCGGAGTTTGGATATGGCTACACCTTC.